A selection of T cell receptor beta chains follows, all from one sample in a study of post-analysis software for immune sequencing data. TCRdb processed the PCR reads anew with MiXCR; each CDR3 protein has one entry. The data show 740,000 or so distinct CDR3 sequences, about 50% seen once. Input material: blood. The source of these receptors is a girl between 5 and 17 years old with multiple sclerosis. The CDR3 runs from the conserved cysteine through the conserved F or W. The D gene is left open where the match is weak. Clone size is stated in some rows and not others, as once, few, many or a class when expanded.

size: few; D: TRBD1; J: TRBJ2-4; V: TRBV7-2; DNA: TGTGCCAGCAGCTTAGGGCAGGGGGCTTTTTTCATTCAGTACTTC; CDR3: CASSLGQGAFFIQYF
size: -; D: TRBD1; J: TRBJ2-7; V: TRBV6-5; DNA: TGTGCCAGCAGACTGACAGGGGAGAGCTCCTACGAGCAGTACTTC; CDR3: CASRLTGESSYEQYF
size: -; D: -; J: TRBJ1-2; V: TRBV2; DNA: TGTGCCAGCGGAACGACAGCTGAAGACTATGGCTACACCTTC; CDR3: CASGTTAEDYGYTF
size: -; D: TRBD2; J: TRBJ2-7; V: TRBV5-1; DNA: TGCGCCAGCTCCCCCGTAGCGGGAGGCAGGTGGGAGCAGTACTTC; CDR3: CASSPVAGGRWEQYF
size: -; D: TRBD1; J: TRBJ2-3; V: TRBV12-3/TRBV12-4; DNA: TGTGCCAGCAGAACTGGGACAGTAGGACGCGGTACGCAGTATTTT; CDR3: CASRTGTVGRGTQYF
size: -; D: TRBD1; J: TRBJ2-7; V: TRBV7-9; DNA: TGTGCCAGCAGCCCGGACAGGGGGTTGAATTTCTACGAGCAGTACTTC; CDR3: CASSPDRGLNFYEQYF
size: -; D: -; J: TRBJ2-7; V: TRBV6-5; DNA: TGTGCCACCGCGAGGCAGTTAGGAACCTACGAGCAGTACTTC; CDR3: CATARQLGTYEQYF
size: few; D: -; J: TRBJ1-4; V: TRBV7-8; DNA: TGTGCCAGCAGCGGACAGATACTAAACCATGAAAAACTGTTTTTT; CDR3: CASSGQILNHEKLFF
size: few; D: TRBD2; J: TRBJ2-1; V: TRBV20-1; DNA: TGCAGTGCTAGAGTCCCAGGACTAGCGGTTAACAATGAGCAGTTCTTC; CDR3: CSARVPGLAVNNEQFF
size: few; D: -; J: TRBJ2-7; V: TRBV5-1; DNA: TGCGCCAGCAGCTTCAGTCGCGGGGTGGTGTACGAGCAGTACTTC; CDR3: CASSFSRGVVYEQYF
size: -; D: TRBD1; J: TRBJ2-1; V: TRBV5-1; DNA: TGCGCCAGCAGCTTGGTCCGGGACAGGGGAGGAAATGAGCAGTTCTTC; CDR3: CASSLVRDRGGNEQFF
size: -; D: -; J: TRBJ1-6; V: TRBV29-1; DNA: -; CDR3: CSVAWGTNNSPPHF
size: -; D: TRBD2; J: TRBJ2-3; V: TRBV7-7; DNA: TGTGCTAGCAGCTATAGCGGGGCGAAGACAGATACGCAGTATTTT; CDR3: CASSYSGAKTDTQYF
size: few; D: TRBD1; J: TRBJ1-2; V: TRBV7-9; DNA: TGTGCCAGCAGCTATGGACAGGTTAATGGCTACACCTTC; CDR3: CASSYGQVNGYTF
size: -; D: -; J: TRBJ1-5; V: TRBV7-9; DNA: TGTGCCAGCAGCGGGGACAAGTACAATCAGCCCCAGCATTTT; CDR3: CASSGDKYNQPQHF
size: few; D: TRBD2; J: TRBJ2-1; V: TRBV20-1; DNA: TGCAGTGCTAGAGATAGGGGCGGGAGTGAGTCCTACAATGAGCAGTTCTTC; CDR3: CSARDRGGSESYNEQFF
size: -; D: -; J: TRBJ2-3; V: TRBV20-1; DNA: TGCAGTGCAGGCTCCCCCCGGGGGTCGGGAGATACGCAGTATTTT; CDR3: CSAGSPRGSGDTQYF
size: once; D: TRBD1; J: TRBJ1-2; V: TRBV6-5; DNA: TGTGCCAGCAGACGGGCCTGGGGGACAGGGAACTATGGCTACACCTTC; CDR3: CASRRAWGTGNYGYTF
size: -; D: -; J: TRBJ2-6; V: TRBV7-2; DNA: TGTGCCAGCAGCTTATTTGGGGGATTAGCTGGGGCCAACGTCCTGACTTTC; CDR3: CASSLFGGLAGANVLTF
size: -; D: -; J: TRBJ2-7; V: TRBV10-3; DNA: TGTGCCATCAGTGAGGCAGCCACCTACGAGCAGTACTTC; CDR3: CAISEAATYEQYF
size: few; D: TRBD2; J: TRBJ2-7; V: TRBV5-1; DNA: TGCGCCAGCAGCTCCCTAGCGGGAGGGCCCGACGAGCAGTACTTC; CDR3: CASSSLAGGPDEQYF